Listed below are T cell receptor beta chains from one sample, sequenced in a study of graft-versus-host responses after intestinal transplantation. The protocol was immunoSEQ multiplex PCR, while the TCRdb copy is restricted to in-frame clones and leaves out a portion. The repertoire consists of roughly 4,800 clones, with around three quarters occurring once and the leading ten covering around 40%. Sequences were derived from PBMCs, sampled just over 530 days after intestinal transplant. Receptors originate from a human patient who received an intestinal transplant, so some T cells may come from the graft donor. CDR3s include the opening cysteine and the closing phenylalanine or tryptophan. Each record gives: D gene, J gene, V gene, clone size, CDR3 DNA, CDR3 protein. The D gene is left open where the match is weak. The size entry is marked missing in some rows and otherwise reads once, few, many or a size class.

D gene: NA; J gene: TRBJ1-1; V gene: TRBV4-3; clone size: NA; CDR3 DNA: TGCGCCAGCCAACTAGAGGCGGTGAACACTGAAGCTTTCTTT; CDR3 protein: CASQLEAVNTEAFF
D gene: NA; J gene: TRBJ1-3; V gene: TRBV6-5; clone size: NA; CDR3 DNA: TGTGCCAGCGGACCAGGACGGACCTCTGGAAACACCATATATTTT; CDR3 protein: CASGPGRTSGNTIYF
D gene: NA; J gene: TRBJ2-5; V gene: TRBV4-3; clone size: NA; CDR3 DNA: TGCGCCAGCAGCCAAGGGGGGGAGGCCCAGTACTTC; CDR3 protein: CASSQGGEAQYF
D gene: NA; J gene: TRBJ1-5; V gene: TRBV11-2; clone size: NA; CDR3 DNA: TGTGCCAGCAGCTTAGTCGGGGTCGGGCCATGGGGTCAGCCCCAGCATTTT; CDR3 protein: CASSLVGVGPWGQPQHF
D gene: TRBD1; J gene: TRBJ2-5; V gene: TRBV11-3; clone size: NA; CDR3 DNA: TGTGCCAGCAGCTTATCGGACAGGGCAGAGACCCAGTACTTC; CDR3 protein: CASSLSDRAETQYF
D gene: NA; J gene: TRBJ2-3; V gene: TRBV30; clone size: NA; CDR3 DNA: TGTGCCTGGAGTGTTAGGACAGATACGCAGTATTTT; CDR3 protein: CAWSVRTDTQYF
D gene: TRBD1; J gene: TRBJ1-2; V gene: TRBV11-2; clone size: NA; CDR3 DNA: TGTGCCAGCAGCCAGGACAGGGGCAATGGCTACACCTTC; CDR3 protein: CASSQDRGNGYTF
D gene: TRBD1; J gene: TRBJ1-1; V gene: TRBV6-6; clone size: few; CDR3 DNA: TGTGCCAGCAGTTACCTCAGGGGACAGCTAAACACTGAAGCTTTCTTT; CDR3 protein: CASSYLRGQLNTEAFF
D gene: TRBD1; J gene: TRBJ2-6; V gene: TRBV4-3; clone size: NA; CDR3 DNA: TGCGCCAGCAGCCCGACAGGGGGCACTGGGGCCAACGTCCTGACTTTC; CDR3 protein: CASSPTGGTGANVLTF
D gene: NA; J gene: TRBJ1-6; V gene: TRBV6-4; clone size: once; CDR3 DNA: TGTGCCAGCAGTGACAGGGCGAATTCACCCCTCCACTTT; CDR3 protein: CASSDRANSPLHF
D gene: NA; J gene: TRBJ2-3; V gene: TRBV4-3; clone size: few; CDR3 DNA: TGCGCCAGCAGCCAAGACGGGGCCAGGGGTTACACAGATACGCAGTATTTT; CDR3 protein: CASSQDGARGYTDTQYF
D gene: NA; J gene: TRBJ2-6; V gene: TRBV4-3; clone size: NA; CDR3 DNA: TGCGCCAGCAGCCAAGATAAAGGTTCCGGGGCCAACGTCCTGACTTTC; CDR3 protein: CASSQDKGSGANVLTF
D gene: NA; J gene: TRBJ2-6; V gene: TRBV5-1; clone size: NA; CDR3 DNA: TGCGCCAGCAGCTTGACAGGGTTTTCAATTACTGGGGCCAACGTCCTGACTTTC; CDR3 protein: CASSLTGFSITGANVLTF
D gene: NA; J gene: TRBJ2-7; V gene: TRBV27; clone size: NA; CDR3 DNA: TGTGCCAGCAGTTTAACGGCCCTTAGCTCCTACGAGCAGTACTTC; CDR3 protein: CASSLTALSSYEQYF
D gene: TRBD1; J gene: TRBJ1-5; V gene: TRBV7-2; clone size: NA; CDR3 DNA: TGTGCCAGCAGACCAGGGGGCGAGGGTCAGCCCCAGCATTTT; CDR3 protein: CASRPGGEGQPQHF
D gene: TRBD1; J gene: TRBJ2-7; V gene: TRBV7-1; clone size: few; CDR3 DNA: TGTGCCAGCAGCTTCCGCCGACAGGGGCACGAGCAGTACTTC; CDR3 protein: CASSFRRQGHEQYF
D gene: TRBD1; J gene: TRBJ1-2; V gene: TRBV4-3; clone size: NA; CDR3 DNA: TGCGCCAGCAGCCAAGAAGACAGGGCGGTTGGCTACACCTTC; CDR3 protein: CASSQEDRAVGYTF
D gene: NA; J gene: TRBJ1-5; V gene: TRBV6-8; clone size: NA; CDR3 DNA: TGTGCCAGCAGTGAAAGGGATCAGCCCCAGCATTTT; CDR3 protein: CASSERDQPQHF
D gene: TRBD2; J gene: TRBJ2-1; V gene: TRBV4-3; clone size: NA; CDR3 DNA: TGCGCCAGCAGCCAAGCCGGGGGGGGCCGGAGCGAGCAGTTCTTC; CDR3 protein: CASSQAGGGRSEQFF
D gene: NA; J gene: TRBJ1-3; V gene: TRBV5-5; clone size: few; CDR3 DNA: TGCGCCAGCAGCCAAGAACAGGGTTTCACTGGAAACACCATATATTTT; CDR3 protein: CASSQEQGFTGNTIYF
D gene: TRBD1; J gene: TRBJ1-2; V gene: TRBV6-5; clone size: few; CDR3 DNA: TGTGCCAGCAGGACAGGGTTAAGCTATGGCTACACCTTC; CDR3 protein: CASRTGLSYGYTF
D gene: TRBD1; J gene: TRBJ1-4; V gene: TRBV7-4; clone size: NA; CDR3 DNA: TGTGCCAGCAGCCCAGCGGGGGACAGAGAGGAAAATGAAAAACTGTTTTTT; CDR3 protein: CASSPAGDREENEKLFF
D gene: NA; J gene: TRBJ1-1; V gene: TRBV6-9; clone size: NA; CDR3 DNA: TGTGCCAGCAGTACCCTTGGAAACACTGAAGCTTTCTTT; CDR3 protein: CASSTLGNTEAFF
D gene: TRBD1; J gene: TRBJ2-7; V gene: TRBV7-6; clone size: NA; CDR3 DNA: TGTGCCAGCAGCGGACAGGGGGCAAACGAGCAGTACTTC; CDR3 protein: CASSGQGANEQYF
D gene: NA; J gene: TRBJ1-2; V gene: TRBV30; clone size: NA; CDR3 DNA: TGTGCCTGGACCAAACTTGGGACGTTCTATGGCTACACCTTC; CDR3 protein: CAWTKLGTFYGYTF
D gene: NA; J gene: TRBJ1-5; V gene: TRBV19; clone size: once; CDR3 DNA: TGTGCCAGTAGTAGTACAGGGTATAGCAATCAGCCCCAGCATTTT; CDR3 protein: CASSSTGYSNQPQHF
D gene: NA; J gene: TRBJ1-5; V gene: TRBV6-1; clone size: NA; CDR3 DNA: TGTGCCAGCAGTGAAACCCACGGGGTTCAGCCCCAGCATTTT; CDR3 protein: CASSETHGVQPQHF
D gene: TRBD2; J gene: TRBJ2-1; V gene: TRBV2; clone size: NA; CDR3 DNA: TGTGCCAGCAACAAGCGGGGGGGCGACAATGAGCAGTTCTTC; CDR3 protein: CASNKRGGDNEQFF
D gene: NA; J gene: TRBJ1-2; V gene: TRBV11-3; clone size: NA; CDR3 DNA: TGTGCCAGCAGCTTAGACACCATTGGTAGCTATGGCTACACCTTC; CDR3 protein: CASSLDTIGSYGYTF
D gene: NA; J gene: TRBJ2-2; V gene: TRBV6-4; clone size: NA; CDR3 DNA: TGTGCCAGCAGTTATTCAAGGCCCAACACCGGGGAGCTGTTTTTT; CDR3 protein: CASSYSRPNTGELFF
D gene: TRBD2; J gene: TRBJ2-5; V gene: TRBV5-1; clone size: once; CDR3 DNA: TGCGCCAGCAGCTTGACTCGCGGGGGGGTGGAGACCCAGTACTTC; CDR3 protein: CASSLTRGGVETQYF
D gene: TRBD2; J gene: TRBJ2-2; V gene: TRBV2; clone size: NA; CDR3 DNA: TGTGCCAGCAATGGACTAGCGGGGGGGCCCACCGGGGAGCTGTTTTTT; CDR3 protein: CASNGLAGGPTGELFF
D gene: NA; J gene: TRBJ2-3; V gene: TRBV7-2; clone size: once; CDR3 DNA: TGTGCCAGCAGCAAACAGGGTTCCGCAGATACGCAGTATTTT; CDR3 protein: CASSKQGSADTQYF
D gene: NA; J gene: TRBJ2-7; V gene: TRBV5-3; clone size: few; CDR3 DNA: TGTGCCAGAAGCTTGGCCAGAATATCTCCTGACGAGCAGTACTTC; CDR3 protein: CARSLARISPDEQYF
D gene: TRBD2; J gene: TRBJ2-2; V gene: TRBV5-6; clone size: NA; CDR3 DNA: TGTGCCAGCAGCTTGGCGGTTACTAGCGGGGGATTCACCGGGGAGCTGTTTTTT; CDR3 protein: CASSLAVTSGGFTGELFF
D gene: NA; J gene: TRBJ2-1; V gene: TRBV18; clone size: NA; CDR3 DNA: TGTGCCAGCTCACCAGATCGGGCCGCCAATGAGCAGTTCTTC; CDR3 protein: CASSPDRAANEQFF
D gene: TRBD2; J gene: TRBJ2-7; V gene: TRBV7-6; clone size: NA; CDR3 DNA: TGTGCCATCCTTTCCGGGACTAGCGGGGGGGTCTCCTACGAGCAGTACTTC; CDR3 protein: CAILSGTSGGVSYEQYF
D gene: TRBD2; J gene: TRBJ2-7; V gene: TRBV7-2; clone size: NA; CDR3 DNA: TGTGCCAGCAGCTCTAGCGGGGGCTACGAGCAGTACTTC; CDR3 protein: CASSSSGGYEQYF
D gene: TRBD1; J gene: TRBJ2-1; V gene: TRBV7-9; clone size: NA; CDR3 DNA: TGTGCCAGCAGCTTAGGAGACAGGGTTAAGGGCAATGAGCAGTTCTTC; CDR3 protein: CASSLGDRVKGNEQFF
D gene: NA; J gene: TRBJ1-2; V gene: TRBV6-5; clone size: NA; CDR3 DNA: TGTGCCACCGTGTGGGGAAATGGCTACACCTTC; CDR3 protein: CATVWGNGYTF
D gene: NA; J gene: TRBJ2-7; V gene: TRBV4-3; clone size: NA; CDR3 DNA: TGCGCCAGCAGCCAAGATCTCCGGGGCCTCGAGCAGTACTTC; CDR3 protein: CASSQDLRGLEQYF
D gene: TRBD1; J gene: TRBJ2-7; V gene: TRBV6-5; clone size: few; CDR3 DNA: TGTGCCAGCAGTTCCGACAGGGTCACGGACGAGCAGTACTTC; CDR3 protein: CASSSDRVTDEQYF
D gene: TRBD2; J gene: TRBJ2-7; V gene: TRBV11-3; clone size: few; CDR3 DNA: TGTGCCAGCAGCTTAGGGATAGCGGGGGACGACGAGCAGTACTTC; CDR3 protein: CASSLGIAGDDEQYF
D gene: NA; J gene: TRBJ1-1; V gene: TRBV30; clone size: NA; CDR3 DNA: TGTGCCTGGAGTGTACCGTGGGGGAGGAACACTGAAGCTTTCTTT; CDR3 protein: CAWSVPWGRNTEAFF
D gene: NA; J gene: TRBJ2-3; V gene: TRBV15; clone size: NA; CDR3 DNA: TGTGCCACCAGCAGGGACCGGGCTACCGGGGAAGATACGCAGTATTTT; CDR3 protein: CATSRDRATGEDTQYF
D gene: TRBD1; J gene: TRBJ1-5; V gene: TRBV7-8; clone size: NA; CDR3 DNA: TGTGCCAGCAGCCCGAGTGAGGGGGCAAATAGCAATCAGCCCCAGCATTTT; CDR3 protein: CASSPSEGANSNQPQHF
D gene: NA; J gene: TRBJ2-3; V gene: TRBV4-3; clone size: NA; CDR3 DNA: TGCGCCAGCAGCCAAGATCGCGGAGGGCCCACAGATACGCAGTATTTT; CDR3 protein: CASSQDRGGPTDTQYF
D gene: TRBD2; J gene: TRBJ2-3; V gene: TRBV6-1; clone size: once; CDR3 DNA: TGTGCCAGCAGTGAAGCGCTGGCGGGGGGTGGTACAGATACGCAGTATTTT; CDR3 protein: CASSEALAGGGTDTQYF
D gene: NA; J gene: TRBJ1-3; V gene: TRBV5-5; clone size: NA; CDR3 DNA: TGTGCCAGCAGCTTAGAGGGCCCGCGCCGCAGAAACACCATATATTTT; CDR3 protein: CASSLEGPRRRNTIYF
D gene: NA; J gene: TRBJ1-5; V gene: TRBV4-3; clone size: NA; CDR3 DNA: TGCGCCAGCAGCCAAGACCCAACAGGCAATCAGCCCCAGCATTTT; CDR3 protein: CASSQDPTGNQPQHF
D gene: TRBD1; J gene: TRBJ1-2; V gene: TRBV11-3; clone size: NA; CDR3 DNA: TGTGCCAGCAGCTTGGAACAGGGGATCACCTATGGCTACACCTTC; CDR3 protein: CASSLEQGITYGYTF
D gene: NA; J gene: TRBJ1-1; V gene: TRBV6-5; clone size: NA; CDR3 DNA: TGTGCCAGCAGTACCCGGGAGAACACTGAAGCTTTCTTT; CDR3 protein: CASSTRENTEAFF
D gene: NA; J gene: TRBJ1-4; V gene: TRBV27; clone size: NA; CDR3 DNA: TGTGCCAGCGGAGAGGAGAGGGATGAAAAACTGTTTTTT; CDR3 protein: CASGEERDEKLFF